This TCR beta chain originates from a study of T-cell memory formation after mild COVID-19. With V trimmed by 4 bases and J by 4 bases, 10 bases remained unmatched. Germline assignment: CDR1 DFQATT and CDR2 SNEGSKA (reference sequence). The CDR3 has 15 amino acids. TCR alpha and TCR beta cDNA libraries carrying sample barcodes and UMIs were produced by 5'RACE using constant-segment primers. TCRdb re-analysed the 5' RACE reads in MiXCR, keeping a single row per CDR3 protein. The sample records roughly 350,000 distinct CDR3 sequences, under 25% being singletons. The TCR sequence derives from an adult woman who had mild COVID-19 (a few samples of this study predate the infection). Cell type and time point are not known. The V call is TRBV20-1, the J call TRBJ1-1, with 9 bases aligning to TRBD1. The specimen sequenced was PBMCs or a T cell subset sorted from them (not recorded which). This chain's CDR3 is CSANRQGGFRTEAFF. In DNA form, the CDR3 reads TGCAGTGCTAATCGACAGGGGGGGTTTCGCACTGAAGCTTTCTTT.